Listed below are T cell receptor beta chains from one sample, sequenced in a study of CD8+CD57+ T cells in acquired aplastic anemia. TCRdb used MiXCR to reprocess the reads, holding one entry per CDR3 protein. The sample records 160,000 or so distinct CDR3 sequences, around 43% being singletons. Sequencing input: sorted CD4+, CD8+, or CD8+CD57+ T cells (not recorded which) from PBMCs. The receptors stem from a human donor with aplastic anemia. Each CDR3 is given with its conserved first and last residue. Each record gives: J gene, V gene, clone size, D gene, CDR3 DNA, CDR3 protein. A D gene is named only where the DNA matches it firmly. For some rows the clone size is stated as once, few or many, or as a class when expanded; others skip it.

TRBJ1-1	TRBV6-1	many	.	TGTGCCAGCAGTGAAGTGGTGAACACTGAAGCTTTCTTT	CASSEVVNTEAFF
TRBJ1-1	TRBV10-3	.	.	TGTGCCATCAGTGAGCCTTACGACGGGAACACTGAAGCTTTCTTT	CAISEPYDGNTEAFF
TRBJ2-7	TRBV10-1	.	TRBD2	TGCGCCAGCACAGGAGGGACTAGCGGGAGGAAAAACGAGCAGTACTTC	CASTGGTSGRKNEQYF
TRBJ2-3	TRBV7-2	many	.	TGTGCCAGCAGCTTTGGGGCCGCCCCAGATACGCAGTATTTT	CASSFGAAPDTQYF
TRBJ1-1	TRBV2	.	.	TGTGCCAGCCAAGGGGTGGTAAACACTGAAGCTTTCTTT	CASQGVVNTEAFF
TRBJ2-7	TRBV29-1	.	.	TGCAGCGCCGGAGACTTTCCAGCAACCGAGCAGTACTTC	CSAGDFPATEQYF
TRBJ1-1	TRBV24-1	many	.	TGTGCCACCAGTGATTTGTACGGGACAGCTTTCTTT	CATSDLYGTAFF
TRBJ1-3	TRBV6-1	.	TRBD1	TGTGCCAGCAGTGCCCTCACTTTGACAGGGAACTCTGGAAACACCATATATTTT	CASSALTLTGNSGNTIYF
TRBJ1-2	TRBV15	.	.	TGTGCCACCAGCAGAGATCCAACAAATTCTGGAAACACCTTC	CATSRDPTNSGNTF
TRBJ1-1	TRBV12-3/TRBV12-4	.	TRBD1	TGTGCCAGCAGTTCGAGGACAGGAGGGGTTGATGAGAACACTGAAGCTTTCTTT	CASSSRTGGVDENTEAFF
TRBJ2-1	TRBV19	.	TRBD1	TGTGCCAGTAGTATCCCAGGGGGTGAGCAGTTCTTC	CASSIPGGEQFF
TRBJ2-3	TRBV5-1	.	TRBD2	TGCGCCAGCAGCTTGGGGGAGGGCGGCACAGATACGCAGTATTTT	CASSLGEGGTDTQYF
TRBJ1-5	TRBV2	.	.	TGTGCCAGCAGCCAGACTCAGGCGGGCAATCAGCCCCGGCATTTT	CASSQTQAGNQPRHF
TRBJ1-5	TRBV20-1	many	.	TGCAGTGCCCCGGTCGAGATTGGTCAGCCCCAGCATTTT	CSAPVEIGQPQHF
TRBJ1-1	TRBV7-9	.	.	TGTGCCAGCAGGTCCACAACGAACACTGAAGCTTTCTTT	CASRSTTNTEAFF
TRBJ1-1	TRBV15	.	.	TGTGCCACCAGCGGGACGCGAAAAGCTTTCTTT	CATSGTRKAFF
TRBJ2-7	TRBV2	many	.	TGTGCCAGCAGGGAAGACATTGGGGGAACCTACGAGCAGTACTTC	CASREDIGGTYEQYF